This TCR beta chain was recorded in a study of CD8+ T cells in alopecia areata. Whole-study results and caveats: Lesional scalp displayed greater clonality than normal scalp, most notably in alopecia totalis/universalis.

V was shortened by 3 bases and J by 8 bases, with 7 bases between the two germline ends. The CDR3 spans 10 residues. Germline CDR1 reads SQVTM; CDR2 reads ANQGSEA. Sequencing used cDNA as its template, made by extracting RNA and reverse transcribing it. Generated by immunoSEQ multiplex PCR, the TCRdb table keeps only in-frame clones and is missing some. This sample carries approximately 210,000 clones, just over 65% of them seen once, and the ten largest clones take 0.95% to 1.5%. The treatment is: oral pan-JAK inhibitor, 5-10 mg twice daily. As for this clone: The antigen is not known.

The chain is built from TRBV29-1 and TRBJ1-2; no clear D. The sequence came from a human donor with alopecia areata. Here the sequenced sample was CD4+ T cells sorted from blood, taken at roughly week 45, from a patient treated with tofacitinib. The chain's CDR3 is CSVDAGGYTF. CDR3 sequence (DNA): TGCAGCGTTGACGCGGGAGGCTACACCTTC.